This T cell receptor beta chain originates from a study of Ad26.COV2.S vaccination and SARS-CoV-2 variants. Study as a whole: Once, or twice with 56 days between doses, Ad26.COV2.S was given intramuscularly.

Germline values: CDR1 DFQATT, CDR2 SNEGSKA (reference sequence). V was shortened by 3 bases and J by 4 bases, with 13 bases between the two germline ends. This CDR3 spans 14 amino acids. Using immunoSEQ multiplex PCR, the repertoire was profiled, and TCRdb retains in-frame clones only, with some absent. In the table there are about 680,000 clones, around 92% of which are singletons. The study, taken as a whole, reports: Those who received vaccine or placebo ended up with similar non-spike TCR breadth. Substantial breadth was reportedly displayed by spike-specific CD8+ and CD4+ T cell responses after vaccination.

About this clone itself: Its specificity is not known.

Treatment described: 15 to 20 received Ad26.COV2.S at low or high dose, single or two shots; 5 received placebo; per-sample allocation not given. Material that was analyzed had been drawn on day 63 after the first vaccine or placebo injection. In Boston, the donor was an adult between 18-55 years of age. The J gene is TRBJ2-1, the V gene TRBV20-1; maybe TRBD2 (7 bases). The TCR was taken from a person aged 18-65 years who received the Ad26.COV2.S COVID-19 vaccine or a placebo. The sequenced sample was peripheral blood, obtained in a trial of Ad26.COV2.S vaccine versus placebo. The DNA for the CDR3 is TGCAGTGCTAGTATGCGGGGGCGGTACAATGAGCAGTTCTTC. Translating it yields CSASMRGRYNEQFF.